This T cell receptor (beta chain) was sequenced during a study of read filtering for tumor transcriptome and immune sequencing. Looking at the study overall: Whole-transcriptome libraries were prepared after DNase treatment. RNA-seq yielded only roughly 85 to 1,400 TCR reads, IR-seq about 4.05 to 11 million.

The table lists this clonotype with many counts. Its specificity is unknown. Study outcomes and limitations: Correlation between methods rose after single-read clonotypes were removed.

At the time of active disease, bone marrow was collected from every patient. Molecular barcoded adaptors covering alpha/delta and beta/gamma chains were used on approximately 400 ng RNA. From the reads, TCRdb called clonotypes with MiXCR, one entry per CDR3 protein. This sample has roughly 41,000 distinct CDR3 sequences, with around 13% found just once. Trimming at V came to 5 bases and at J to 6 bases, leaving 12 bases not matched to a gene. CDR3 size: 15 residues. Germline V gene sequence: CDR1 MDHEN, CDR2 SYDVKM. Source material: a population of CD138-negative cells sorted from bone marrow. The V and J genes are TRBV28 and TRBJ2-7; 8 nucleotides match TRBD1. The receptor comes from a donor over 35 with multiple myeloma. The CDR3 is CASSLGQGRSVEQYF. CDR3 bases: TGTGCCAGCAGTCTCGGACAGGGTAGGAGTGTCGAGCAGTACTTC.